The 28 T cell receptor beta chains given below trace back to one sample, sequenced in a study of shared clonotypes between healthy human individuals. Libraries were prepared by immunoSEQ multiplex PCR; TCRdb keeps only in-frame clonotypes and omits some of them. There are about 1.5 million clones in the sample; approximately 98% occur only once, and about 0.45% lies in the top ten. Input material: naive CD4+ T cells sorted from blood. Subset noted: CD45RA+ positively selected. The receptor set was obtained from a man aged 30-40 years in good health.

J is TRBJ2-5 and V is TRBV5-1; 11 bases match TRBD2. The CDR3 runs to 17 residues. Trimming took 4 bases from V and 5 from J; bases not matched to a gene: 13. Germline V lookup: CDR1 SGHRS, CDR2 YFSETQ. This chain's CDR3 is CASSKTSGTLRVETQYF. The CDR3 coding sequence is TGCGCCAGCAGCAAGACTAGCGGGACCTTGAGGGTGGAGACCCAGTACTTC. The full variable domain, rest sourced from reference TRBV5-1 and TRBJ2-5, is KAGVTQTPRYLIKTRGQQVTLSCSPISGHRSVSWYQQTPGQGLQFLFEYFSETQRNKGNFPGRFSGRQFSNSRSEMNVSTLELGDSALYLCASSKTSGTLRVETQYFGPGTRLLVL.

The rearrangement links TRBV15 to TRBJ1-4, with D unresolved. Germline CDR1 and CDR2: LNHNV and YYDKDF (reference sequence). V lost 5 bases to trimming and J lost 10 bases, with 17 bases between them. The CDR3 covers 14 residues. CDR3 in DNA: TGTGCCACCAGCCTTCGACCGACCGGCGGAAAACTGTTTTTT. Protein: CATSLRPTGGKLFF. Full variable domain (missing parts from reference TRBV15 and TRBJ1-4): DAMVIQNPRYQVTQFGKPVTLSCSQTLNHNVMYWYQQKSSQAPKLLFHYYDKDFNNEADTPDNFQSRRPNTSFCFLDIRSPGLGDTAMYLCATSLRPTGGKLFFGSGTQLSVL.

The V gene is TRBV2, the J gene TRBJ2-7; 7 bases are a match to TRBD1. CDR1 is SNHLY and CDR2 is FYNNEI in the germline V gene. The CDR3 contains 14 residues. The V segment lost 6 bases and the J segment 0 bases; nucleotides outside the gene matches: 5. The CDR3 DNA reads TGTGCCAGCAGGGGACAGACGATCTCCTACGAGCAGTACTTC. It yields the protein CASRGQTISYEQYF. Looking up the rest from reference TRBV2 and TRBJ2-7 gives the full variable domain: EPEVTQTPSHQVTQMGQEVILRCVPISNHLYFYWYRQILGQKVEFLVSFYNNEISEKSEIFDDQFSVERPDGSNFTLKIRSTKLEDSAMYFCASRGQTISYEQYFGPGTRLTVT.

The chain has TRBV9 and TRBJ1-1; D ambiguous. The CDR3 has 14 residues. CDR1 and CDR2 from the germline V gene are SGDLS and YYNGEE. V was cut by 5 bases and J by 2 bases, with 13 bases left in between. The CDR3 spells CASRREGQNTEAFF. In DNA form, the CDR3 reads TGTGCCAGCAGGCGTGAGGGTCAAAACACTGAAGCTTTCTTT.

The rearrangement links TRBV18 to TRBJ2-6; D remains ambiguous. V was cut by 8 bases and J by 4 bases, with 9 bases left in between. CDR1 is KGHSH, CDR2 LQKENI, per germline. The CDR3 spans 13 residues. The CDR3 DNA reads TGTGCCAGCGAAGAGGTAGGGGCCAACGTCCTGACTTTC. Amino acids: CASEEVGANVLTF.

The chain has TRBV19 and TRBJ1-5; the D is unclear. The CDR3 covers 13 residues. V was clipped by 3 bases and J by 2 bases, with 5 bases between them. Germline V gene sequence: CDR1 LNHDA, CDR2 SQIVND (reference sequence). CDR3 in amino acids: CASSIVRNQPQHF. DNA for the CDR3: TGTGCCAGTAGTATCGTCCGCAATCAGCCCCAGCATTTT. The full variable domain, with the rest looked up from reference TRBV19 and TRBJ1-5, is DGGITQSPKYLFRKEGQNVTLSCEQNLNHDAMYWYRQDPGQGLRLIYYSQIVNDFQKGDIAEGYSVSREKKESFPLTVTSAQKNPTAFYLCASSIVRNQPQHFGDGTRLSIL.

The chain combines TRBV11-3 with TRBJ2-2; D not certain. Germline CDR1 SGHNT, CDR2 YENEEA. CDR3 length equals 13 residues. The V end was cut by 2 bases, the J end by 4 bases, with 5 bases between. The DNA for the CDR3 is TGTGCCAGCAGCTTATTAATCACCGGGGAGCTGTTTTTT. It is translated as CASSLLITGELFF.

The table lists this clone with a count of one. Other DNA sequences in the same sample also yield this CDR3. The chain is built from TRBV18 and TRBJ2-7, with 12 bases that match TRBD1. This CDR3 has 15 amino acids. The ends lost 3 bases at V and 2 bases at J; junction bases unmatched: 2. Germline V CDR1 and CDR2: KGHSH, LQKENI. The CDR3 DNA sequence: TGTGCCAGCTCACCCGGGACAGGGGGCACCTACGAGCAGTACTTC. Its protein product is CASSPGTGGTYEQYF.

For the CDR3, the DNA is TGTGCCAGCTCACCCGTCCGGGCCAATGAGCAGTTCTTC. This translates into CASSPVRANEQFF. This rearrangement joins TRBV18 to TRBJ2-1, with D hard to call. V was cut by 3 bases and J by 6 bases, with 9 bases left in between. Germline CDR1 and CDR2: KGHSH and LQKENI. CDR3 length: 13 amino acids.

The chain is built from TRBV11-2 and TRBJ2-1; D unclear. Germline lookup yields CDR1 SGHAT and CDR2 FQNNGV. Deletions cut 2 bases from V and 0 bases from J, with 11 bases between. The CDR3 has 16 amino acids. The CDR3 DNA is TGTGCCAGCAGCTTATTGGGTCGAAGCTCCTACAATGAGCAGTTCTTC. As protein: CASSLLGRSSYNEQFF. The whole variable domain, filled in from reference TRBV11-2 and TRBJ2-1, reads EAGVAQSPRYKIIEKRQSVAFWCNPISGHATLYWYQQILGQGPKLLIQFQNNGVVDDSQLPKDRFSAERLKGVDSTLKIQPAKLEDSAVYLCASSLLGRSSYNEQFFGPGTRLTVL.

V usage is TRBV5-4 and J usage is TRBJ2-1; 10 bases are shared with TRBD2. Per the germline V gene, CDR1 is SGHNT and CDR2 is YYREEE (reference sequence). Unmatched junction bases numbered 4, after V lost 4 bases and J lost 6 bases. The CDR3 contains 14 residues. CDR3 sequence reads: CASSIGLAVNEQFF. CDR3 DNA sequence: TGTGCCAGCAGCATTGGACTAGCGGTCAATGAGCAGTTCTTC.

The chain couples TRBV19 to TRBJ1-4; D ambiguous. Between the trimmed V and J ends, which lost 7 bases and 4 bases, there was a span of 16 bases. Germline CDR1 is LNHDA and CDR2 is SQIVND (reference sequence). CDR3 size: 15 residues. CDR3 DNA: TGTGCCAGTATCAACCGTGCAGGAGGTAATGAAAAACTGTTTTTT. As protein: CASINRAGGNEKLFF.

The gene calls are TRBV19 and TRBJ2-7, with TRBD1 as a possible D gene (6 bases). Germline V gene data show CDR1 as LNHDA and CDR2 as SQIVND (reference sequence). V was pared by 4 bases and J by 3 bases, with 16 bases between. The CDR3 covers 15 residues. CDR3 nucleotide sequence: TGTGCCAGTAGTAGCGACAGGTTAAAGGTCTACGAGCAGTACTTC. Residues: CASSSDRLKVYEQYF.

The genes are TRBV7-9 and TRBJ2-1; 10 positions agree with TRBD2. The CDR3 consists of 17 residues. Per germline, CDR1 SEHNR and CDR2 FQNEAQ (reference sequence). V was clipped by 1 base and J by 7 bases; unmatched bases: 10. The CDR3 bases are TGTGCCAGCAGCTTAGGAAGCCTAGCGGGAGATATTAATGAGCAGTTCTTC. This translates into CASSLGSLAGDINEQFF.

The V and J genes are TRBV29-1 and TRBJ1-2, with D unresolved. The CDR3 spans 15 residues. Looked up from germline, CDR1 is SQVTM and CDR2 is ANQGSEA. V lost 0 bases to trimming and J lost 0 bases, with 11 bases between them. CDR3 sequence (DNA): TGCAGCGTTGAAGATCAATGGGAAACTAACTATGGCTACACCTTC. Amino acids: CSVEDQWETNYGYTF.

The chain combines TRBV7-3 with TRBJ2-2; 9 bases agree with TRBD1. This CDR3 has 14 residues. Germline CDR1 reads SGHTA; CDR2 reads FQGTGA. V lost 5 bases, J lost 6 bases, and 4 bases stayed unmatched. The CDR3 sequence is CASSRQGGPGELFF. The CDR3 DNA sequence: TGTGCCAGCAGCCGACAGGGGGGACCCGGGGAGCTGTTTTTT.

Here the CDR3 DNA reads TGTGCTAGTGGTTTCACGGGGCAAGAGACCCAGTACTTC. It translates to CASGFTGQETQYF. This chain uses TRBV12-5 with TRBJ2-5, with D perhaps TRBD2 (5 bases). The CDR3 spans 13 residues. Germline CDR1 is LGHNT and CDR2 is FRNRAP. Trimming took off 3 bases at V and 2 bases at J, with 7 bases between the two ends.

This clone showed up just once. The chain recombines TRBV9 with TRBJ2-1; 10 bases match TRBD1. V gave up 0 bases and J gave up 8 bases; unmatched junction bases: 8. Looked up from germline, CDR1 is SGDLS and CDR2 is YYNGEE. CDR3 length: 16 residues. Here the CDR3 DNA reads TGTGCCAGCAGCGTAGTTGGGACAGGGGCTTCTCATGAGCAGTTCTTC. It specifies CASSVVGTGASHEQFF.

Comments on this clone: In the same sample, other DNA sequences code for this CDR3. This chain links TRBV7-2 with TRBJ2-7; 10 bases align to TRBD2. Germline lookup yields CDR1 SGHTA and CDR2 FQGNSA. CDR3 size: 15 residues. V gave up 1 base and J gave up 4 bases; unmatched junction bases: 4. The CDR3: CASSLDSSGSYEQYF. The CDR3 region has the DNA TGTGCCAGCAGCTTAGATTCTAGCGGGAGTTACGAGCAGTACTTC.

Only one count was recorded for this clone. V and J are TRBV7-9 and TRBJ2-3; weak D call: TRBD2 (5 bases). This CDR3 contains 14 residues. Germline V lookup: CDR1 SEHNR, CDR2 FQNEAQ (reference sequence). V was pared by 2 bases and J by 4 bases, with 10 bases between. CDR3 DNA sequence: TGTGCCAGCAGCTTAACTCCGGGATCAGATACGCAGTATTTT. It translates to CASSLTPGSDTQYF.

Regarding this clone: Other DNA sequences within the sample encode an identical CDR3. The chain carries TRBV7-8 and TRBJ2-5, with D unresolved. Germline CDR1 reads SGHVS; CDR2 reads FQNEAQ. This CDR3 comprises 12 residues. Trimming took off 0 bases at V and 4 bases at J, with 3 bases between the two ends. CDR3 region: CASSLAGETQYF. CDR3 sequence (DNA): TGTGCCAGCAGCTTAGCAGGAGAGACCCAGTACTTC.

V and J are TRBV6-4 and TRBJ2-1; the D gene is possibly TRBD2 (6 bases). CDR1 MRHNA and CDR2 SNTAGT come from the germline V gene. The CDR3 spans 13 residues. Deletions cut 5 bases from V and 9 bases from J, with 14 bases between. The CDR3 reads CASSPTSWGEQFF. In DNA form, the CDR3 reads TGTGCCAGCAGTCCCACTAGCTGGGGTGAGCAGTTCTTC.

The chain carries TRBV5-6 and TRBJ2-7, with 9 bases fitting TRBD1. The germline gives CDR1 SGHDT, CDR2 YYEEEE. The CDR3 runs to 14 residues. The V segment lost 2 bases and the J segment 2 bases; nucleotides outside the gene matches: 2. The CDR3 is CASSLQGAPYEQYF. CDR3 sequence (DNA): TGTGCCAGCAGCTTACAGGGGGCCCCCTACGAGCAGTACTTC. The variable domain in full, completed from reference TRBV5-6 and TRBJ2-7, reads DAGVTQSPTHLIKTRGQQVTLRCSPKSGHDTVSWYQQALGQGPQFIFQYYEEEERQRGNFPDRFSGHQFPNYSSELNVNALLLGDSALYLCASSLQGAPYEQYFGPGTRLTVT.

The chain has TRBV11-2 and TRBJ2-7; TRBD2 aligns across 10 bases. The CDR3 is 16 amino acids. The V gene end was trimmed by 4 bases and the J gene end by 0 bases; junction bases not matched to a gene: 6. Germline V gene sequence: CDR1 SGHAT, CDR2 FQNNGV. CDR3 in amino acids: CASSSSSGSFSYEQYF. CDR3 in DNA: TGTGCCAGCAGCTCTTCTAGCGGGAGCTTCTCCTACGAGCAGTACTTC.

The J gene is TRBJ2-1, the V gene TRBV7-9, with 13 bases matching TRBD2. This CDR3 region has 17 residues. The germline CDR1 and CDR2 sequences are SEHNR and FQNEAQ (reference sequence). The V and J ends lost 5 bases and 8 bases, in that order; junction bases with no gene match: 12. CDR3 residues: CASSKRLAGGSGDEQFF. The CDR3 DNA reads TGTGCCAGCAGCAAACGACTAGCGGGAGGTTCGGGGGATGAGCAGTTCTTC.

The chain has TRBV4-1 and TRBJ1-1; D is possibly TRBD1 (5 bases). Trimming stripped 4 bases from V and 0 bases from J, with 12 bases between. Germline loops: CDR1 MGHRA, CDR2 YSYEKL. The CDR3 totals 15 residues. In DNA, the CDR3 is TGCGCCAGCAGCCGGACGCAGGGTATGAACACTGAAGCTTTCTTT. This codes for CASSRTQGMNTEAFF.

The rearrangement uses TRBV30 and TRBJ2-1; 8 nucleotides agree with TRBD2. From germline, CDR1 is GTSNPN and CDR2 SVGIG (reference sequence). This CDR3 is built from 13 residues. V dropped 1 base and J dropped 8; count of bases not matched to a gene: 4. The DNA for the CDR3 is TGTGCCTGGAGTGGCGGGAGGCGCCATGAGCAGTTCTTC. The encoded protein is CAWSGGRRHEQFF.

CDR3 DNA: TGTGCCAGCAGTTACTCCCTGATGTACCAAGAGACCCAGTACTTC. Translation: CASSYSLMYQETQYF. The rearrangement links TRBV6-5 to TRBJ2-5, with D unclear. CDR1 and CDR2 from the germline V gene are MNHEY and SVGAGI. Trimming took 0 bases from V and 0 from J, leaving 8 bases between them. This CDR3 has 15 amino acids.